These 20 T cell receptor beta chains were all obtained from the same sample, sequenced in a study of shared clonotypes between healthy human individuals. Naive CD8 populations comprised CD45RO-negative cells positively selected for CCR7, excluding terminally differentiated effector memory CD45RA+ cells. Profiled with immunoSEQ multiplex PCR; TCRdb holds only in-frame clones, not every one. Among about 580,000 clones, roughly 98% were seen once, and the ten largest hold 0.25% to 0.35%. Sequenced sample: naive CD8+ T cells sorted from blood. Receptors were obtained from a man aged 25 to 40 in good health.

The chain recombines TRBV6-1 with TRBJ2-7; possibly TRBD1 for D (5 bases). Looked up from germline, CDR1 is MNHNS and CDR2 is SASEGT. V dropped 4 bases and J dropped 2 bases, with 12 bases sitting between them. The CDR3 contains 14 residues. As DNA, the CDR3 is TGTGCCAGCAGTGGACATACAGGAGCCTACGAGCAGTACTTC. It codes for CASSGHTGAYEQYF.

J is TRBJ1-1 and V is TRBV7-9; 7 nucleotides line up with TRBD1. Germline-derived CDR1 and CDR2 are SEHNR and FQNEAQ (reference sequence). The V segment lost 2 bases and the J segment 7 bases; nucleotides outside the gene matches: 7. This CDR3 is 14 amino acids long. CDR3: CASSLNNRGNEAFF. The CDR3 nucleotides are TGTGCCAGCAGCTTAAATAACAGGGGTAATGAAGCTTTCTTT.

V usage is TRBV6-1 and J usage is TRBJ1-2; a possible D gene is TRBD1 (5 bases). With 8 bases removed from V and 0 bases from J, the gap between germline ends came to 13 bases. This CDR3 comprises 14 residues. Germline-derived CDR1 and CDR2 are MNHNS and SASEGT. The CDR3 DNA is TGTGCCAGCGTCGCCAGGGACCCTAACTATGGCTACACCTTC. It translates to CASVARDPNYGYTF.

This chain uses TRBV27 with TRBJ2-7; 11 positions match TRBD2. Germline V CDR1 and CDR2: MNHEY, SMNVEV (reference sequence). This CDR3 region has 17 residues. V lost 5 bases and J lost 1; bases outside the gene matches: 10. Here the CDR3 reads CASSNELAGARSYEQYF. CDR3 nucleotides: TGTGCCAGCAGTAACGAACTAGCGGGAGCAAGGTCCTACGAGCAGTACTTC.

The rearrangement joins TRBV18 to TRBJ2-3; D possibly corresponds to TRBD1 (6 bases). Trimming pared 3 bases from V and 7 bases from J, leaving 11 bases between. This CDR3 spans 13 amino acids. CDR1 and CDR2 (germline): KGHSH, LQKENI. DNA for the CDR3: TGTGCCAGCTCACCGCAGGGGCCCAATACGCAGTATTTT. Its protein is CASSPQGPNTQYF.

The rearrangement joins TRBV29-1 to TRBJ1-1; 7 bases line up with TRBD1. The J segment lost 1 base and the V segment lost 7 bases, leaving 9 bases of the junction unmatched. The CDR3 has 14 amino acids. The germline V gene has CDR1 SQVTM and CDR2 ANQGSEA. CDR3 loop: CSAHYRGRNTEAFF. As DNA, the CDR3 is TGCAGCGCTCATTACAGGGGAAGGAACACTGAAGCTTTCTTT.

The J gene is TRBJ2-1, the V gene TRBV7-9; possibly TRBD1 or TRBD2 for D (5 bases each). This CDR3 contains 15 residues. Trimming pared 5 bases from V and 2 bases from J, leaving 13 bases between. The V gene's germline CDR1 is SEHNR and CDR2 FQNEAQ (reference sequence). CDR3 nucleotide sequence: TGTGCCAGCAGCCCCCCCAGGGACCCCTACAATGAGCAGTTCTTC. Its protein product is CASSPPRDPYNEQFF.

J is TRBJ2-7 and V is TRBV25-1, with 8 bases fitting TRBD1. The CDR3 has 15 amino acids. J gave up 4 bases and V 4 bases, and 9 bases lay outside the gene matches. The germline gives CDR1 MGHDK, CDR2 SYGVNS. CDR3: CASSGETGQGYEQYF. The CDR3 DNA reads TGTGCCAGCAGTGGGGAAACTGGACAGGGTTACGAGCAGTACTTC.

The chain combines TRBV9 with TRBJ2-3; 8 bases agree with TRBD1. The CDR3 contains 18 residues. The ends lost 3 bases at V and 2 bases at J; junction bases unmatched: 14. Germline CDR1 reads SGDLS; CDR2 reads YYNGEE. The CDR3 spells CASSAFQGQDDLTDTQYF. CDR3 coding DNA: TGTGCCAGCAGCGCATTTCAGGGACAGGACGATCTCACAGATACGCAGTATTTT.

The chain carries TRBV7-9 and TRBJ2-7; 9 nucleotides align to TRBD2. The CDR3 has 13 amino acids. Trimming removed 10 bases from V and 6 bases from J; junction bases left unmatched: 10. Germline CDR1 and CDR2: SEHNR and FQNEAQ (reference sequence). The DNA of the CDR3 is TGTGCCACTACGACTAGCGGCGACGGCGAGCAGTACTTC. As protein: CATTTSGDGEQYF.

This chain joins TRBV18 and TRBJ2-7; no firm D call. This CDR3 spans 14 amino acids. Trimming removed 3 bases at V and 2 bases at J, with 11 bases between. Per the germline V gene, CDR1 is KGHSH and CDR2 is LQKENI. CDR3 protein: CASSPQGPTYEQYF. CDR3 DNA sequence: TGTGCCAGCTCACCCCAAGGGCCAACCTACGAGCAGTACTTC.

V usage is TRBV14 and J usage is TRBJ2-7; 10 nucleotides align to TRBD2. The CDR3 runs 14 residues. Germline loops: CDR1 SGHDN, CDR2 FVKESK. Germline trimming cut 4 bases from V and 3 bases from J; bases unmatched to any gene: 3. CDR3 sequence: CASSPSSGSYEQYF. CDR3 sequence (DNA): TGTGCCAGCAGCCCGTCTAGCGGGAGCTACGAGCAGTACTTC. The complete variable domain, with remaining parts taken from reference TRBV14 and TRBJ2-7, reads EAGVTQFPSHSVIEKGQTVTLRCDPISGHDNLYWYRRVMGKEIKFLLHFVKESKQDESGMPNNRFLAERTGGTYSTLKVQPAELEDSGVYFCASSPSSGSYEQYFGPGTRLTVT.

Notes on this clone: Other DNA sequences of this sample code for an identical CDR3. The chain recombines TRBV18 with TRBJ2-7, with TRBD1 matching over 9 bases. Per germline, CDR1 KGHSH and CDR2 LQKENI. This CDR3 spans 14 amino acids. V dropped 6 bases and J dropped 4; count of bases not matched to a gene: 7. Here the CDR3 reads CASSPGTGSYEQYF. CDR3 in DNA: TGTGCCAGCTCTCCTGGGACAGGGTCGTACGAGCAGTACTTC.

CDR3 region: CASSPTGTGVSEQYF. The CDR3 region has the DNA TGTGCCAGCAGCCCTACCGGGACAGGGGTCAGCGAGCAGTACTTC. This chain uses TRBV14 with TRBJ2-7, with TRBD1 matching 10 bases. The germline CDR1 and CDR2 sequences are SGHDN and FVKESK. This CDR3 region has 15 residues. J lost 6 bases, V lost 4 bases, and 9 bases had no gene match.

The chain couples TRBV9 to TRBJ2-2, with 10 bases aligning to TRBD2. This CDR3 contains 15 residues. Germline trimming cut 4 bases from V and 8 bases from J; bases unmatched to any gene: 8. CDR1 is SGDLS, CDR2 YYNGEE, per germline. The CDR3 DNA sequence: TGTGCCAGCAGCACACTAGCGGGGTTAGCGGGGGAGCTGTTTTTT. Translating it yields CASSTLAGLAGELFF.

This clone was seen a single time. This rearrangement joins TRBV7-6 to TRBJ1-3; D is uncertain. The CDR3 spans 16 residues. Germline V lookup: CDR1 SGHVS, CDR2 FNYEAQ. Trimming cost V 5 bases and J 0 bases, with 14 bases left between them. The CDR3 reads CASSPGLPLSGNTIYF. CDR3 in DNA: TGTGCCAGCAGCCCGGGCCTGCCCCTCTCTGGAAACACCATATATTTT.

The rearrangement links TRBV7-6 to TRBJ1-2; no clear D. CDR1 SGHVS and CDR2 FNYEAQ come from the germline V gene. The CDR3 is 14 residues long. V lost 0 bases, J lost 5 bases, and 10 bases lay in between. This CDR3 is CASSLAEVGYGYTF. For the CDR3, the DNA is TGTGCCAGCAGCTTAGCGGAGGTGGGGTATGGCTACACCTTC.

CDR3 loop: CASRSGSLGYTF. DNA of the CDR3: TGTGCCAGCAGATCAGGATCGTTGGGCTACACCTTC. The chain joins TRBV27 to TRBJ1-2, with D hard to call. The V and J ends lost 6 bases and 8 bases respectively, with 13 bases between them. The CDR3 is 12 residues long. Germline CDR1 MNHEY, CDR2 SMNVEV (reference sequence).

J is TRBJ2-5 and V is TRBV25-1, with D hard to call. From germline, CDR1 is MGHDK and CDR2 SYGVNS. Trimming took 1 base from V and 1 from J, leaving 10 bases between them. The CDR3 has 15 amino acids. The CDR3 reads CASSESAELQETQYF. The CDR3 region has the DNA TGTGCCAGCAGTGAATCGGCGGAACTCCAAGAGACCCAGTACTTC. Complete variable domain (other parts from reference TRBV25-1 and TRBJ2-5): EADIYQTPRYLVIGTGKKITLECSQTMGHDKMYWYQQDPGMELHLIHYSYGVNSTEKGDLSSESTVSRIRTEHFPLTLESARPSHTSQYLCASSESAELQETQYFGPGTRLLVL.

The genes are TRBV9 and TRBJ2-6; D gene unclear. The germline CDR1 and CDR2 sequences are SGDLS and YYNGEE. The CDR3 has 17 amino acids. The V end lost 2 bases, the J end lost 1 base, and 13 bases lay between the germline ends. CDR3: CASSVNSSVSGANVLTF. The CDR3 DNA reads TGTGCCAGCAGCGTTAACAGCTCCGTGTCTGGGGCCAACGTCCTGACTTTC. Variable domain in full (rest from reference TRBV9 and TRBJ2-6): DSGVTQTPKHLITATGQRVTLRCSPRSGDLSVYWYQQSLDQGLQFLIQYYNGEERAKGNILERFSAQQFPDLHSELNLSSLELGDSALYFCASSVNSSVSGANVLTFGAGSRLTVL.